A single sample is the source of the 20 T cell receptor beta chains below, sequenced in a study of vaccination effects on CD4 cells after COVID-19. Libraries were prepared by immunoSEQ multiplex PCR; TCRdb keeps only in-frame clonotypes and omits some of them. The profile covers about 70,000 clones, with 80% appearing a single time and 9.5% to 15% taken by the ten largest. Their antigen targets remain unknown. Before any sequencing was done, the ViraFEST assay used viral peptide pools to expand antigen-specific CD4+ T cells. It was after roughly 11 days of culture that CD4+ T cells were isolated. Prior SARS-CoV-2 infection was absent in the vaccine recipients, as shown by negative nucleocapsid antibodies. The sample was CD4+ T cells from PBMCs cultured with SARS-CoV-2 spike peptides, taken before COVID-19 vaccination. The receptors were sampled from a human donor who received a COVID-19 vaccine.

V gene TRBV10-2 combines with J gene TRBJ1-1; 8 nucleotides agree with TRBD1. The CDR3 is 14 amino acids. The J segment lost 5 bases and the V segment lost 6 bases, leaving 8 bases of the junction unmatched. The germline gives CDR1 WSHSY, CDR2 SAAADI. CDR3 amino acids: CASRFTGGLTEAFF. In nucleotides, the CDR3 is TGCGCCAGCAGATTCACAGGGGGGTTAACTGAAGCTTTCTTT.

As DNA, the CDR3 is TGCGCCAGCAGCTTGCGACAGGGGCAAGAGACCCAGTACTTC. Residues: CASSLRQGQETQYF. The chain recombines TRBV5-1 with TRBJ2-5; TRBD1 matches at 8 bases. CDR1 SGHRS and CDR2 YFSETQ come from the germline V gene. The ends lost 1 base at V and 2 bases at J; junction bases unmatched: 1. The CDR3 sequence is 14 residues long.

The chain recombines TRBV4-1 with TRBJ1-1; D unresolved. The CDR3 runs 15 residues. The V gene's germline CDR1 is MGHRA and CDR2 YSYEKL. Trimming left V 1 base short and J 1 base short, with 10 bases between. CDR3 nucleotide sequence: TGCGCCAGCAGCCAAGTTAGTCCGAAGAACACTGAAGCTTTCTTT. Its translation: CASSQVSPKNTEAFF.

This clone was counted a single time. This chain joins TRBV5-1 and TRBJ1-1; weak D call: TRBD1 (5 bases). CDR3 size: 15 residues. The V end lost 1 base, the J end lost 1 base, and 11 bases lay between the germline ends. Germline V gene lookup returns CDR1 SGHRS and CDR2 YFSETQ. This CDR3 reads CASSLMGVPNTEAFF. CDR3 coding DNA: TGCGCCAGCAGCTTGATGGGGGTCCCGAACACTGAAGCTTTCTTT.

The chain joins TRBV5-1 to TRBJ2-2; D not resolved. The germline V gene encodes CDR1 SGHRS and CDR2 YFSETQ. This CDR3 has 14 residues. The V gene lost 4 bases and the J gene lost 0 bases, with 7 bases spanning the gap. The CDR3 reads CASSEDTNTGELFF. The CDR3 bases are TGCGCCAGCAGCGAGGATACGAACACCGGGGAGCTGTTTTTT.

This clone was observed a handful of times. This chain uses TRBV7-9 with TRBJ1-6; maybe TRBD1 (5 bases). V was trimmed by 1 base and J by 10 bases, leaving 11 bases between them. The CDR3 is 14 residues long. CDR1 and CDR2 from the germline V gene are SEHNR and FQNEAQ (reference sequence). The CDR3 nucleotides are TGTGCCAGCAGCTTAGTACAGGAATCCTCACCCCTCCACTTT. It yields the protein CASSLVQESSPLHF.

This rearrangement joins TRBV2 to TRBJ2-2, with D perhaps TRBD1 or TRBD2 (5 bases each). This CDR3 has 13 amino acids. Trimming cost V 6 bases and J 5 bases, with 10 bases left between them. CDR1 is SNHLY, CDR2 FYNNEI, per germline. This CDR3 is CASRGTRTGELFF. The CDR3 DNA reads TGTGCCAGCAGGGGGACGAGGACCGGGGAGCTGTTTTTT.

CDR3 sequence: CASSWDSLDWGLFF. CDR3 in DNA: TGTGCCAGCAGCTGGGACAGTCTCGACTGGGGACTGTTTTTT. This rearrangement joins TRBV5-5 to TRBJ1-4; 7 nucleotides match TRBD1. After removal of 3 bases from V and 13 bases from J, the junction contained 12 bases not matched to a gene. The germline V gene has CDR1 SGHKS and CDR2 YYEKEE (reference sequence). The CDR3 contains 14 residues.

This chain links TRBV7-9 with TRBJ2-7; 7 bases are a match to TRBD1. Germline V gives CDR1 SEHNR, CDR2 FQNEAQ (reference sequence). J was trimmed by 5 bases and V by 5 bases; bases with no gene match: 6. CDR3 length: 13 residues. CDR3 sequence (DNA): TGTGCCAGCAGCCAGACAGGGATCCACGAGCAGTACGTC. Translating gives CASSQTGIHEQYV.

As to this clone: Other DNA sequences in the same sample also yield this CDR3. The V call is TRBV5-1, the J call TRBJ2-3; D call uncertain. This CDR3 spans 12 amino acids. Germline CDR1 SGHRS, CDR2 YFSETQ. Trimming shortened V by 2 bases and J by 0 bases, and 1 base separated the two germline ends. Written as DNA, the CDR3 is TGCGCCAGCAGCTTAAGCACAGATACGCAGTATTTT. This encodes CASSLSTDTQYF.

This clone was observed a handful of times. V is TRBV6-5 and J is TRBJ2-7; D is perhaps TRBD1 (6 bases). Deletions cut 6 bases from V and 0 bases from J, with 12 bases between. CDR3 size: 14 residues. Germline-derived CDR1 and CDR2 are MNHEY and SVGAGI. Here the CDR3 DNA reads TGTGCCAGCAGGAGGACAGAACCCTCCTACGAGCAGTACGTC. Translation: CASRRTEPSYEQYV.

This clone occurred once. The rearrangement joins TRBV2 to TRBJ2-7; perhaps TRBD1 as D (5 bases). This CDR3 is 12 amino acids long. The germline V and J ends were trimmed by 6 bases and 3 bases, with 9 bases remaining between them. Germline loops: CDR1 SNHLY, CDR2 FYNNEI. The CDR3 bases are TGTGCCAGCAGGGACGACAGCTACGAGCAGTACGTC. Translated, it gives CASRDDSYEQYV.

V gene TRBV10-2 combines with J gene TRBJ2-3, with 9 nucleotides matching TRBD2. V shed 4 bases and J 4 bases; nucleotides not matched to a gene: 3. Germline V gives CDR1 WSHSY, CDR2 SAAADI. This CDR3 comprises 14 residues. The CDR3 sequence is CASSGGGGADTQYF. The DNA for the CDR3 is TGCGCCAGCAGTGGGGGCGGGGGGGCAGATACGCAGTATTTT.

The chain recombines TRBV19 with TRBJ1-3; D is unresolved. The CDR3 runs to 17 residues. Between the trimmed V and J ends, which lost 3 bases and 0 bases, there was a span of 15 bases. CDR1 is LNHDA and CDR2 is SQIVND in the germline V gene (reference sequence). The CDR3 DNA follows: TGTGCCAGTAGTATCTATCGGCCGAAAAACTCTGGAAACACCATATATTTT. Its translation is CASSIYRPKNSGNTIYF.

The chain uses TRBV6-6 and TRBJ1-1, with D maybe TRBD1 (5 bases). Germline V gene lookup returns CDR1 MNHNY and CDR2 SVGAGI (reference sequence). The CDR3 totals 11 residues. V was trimmed by 2 bases and J by 8 bases, leaving 6 bases between them. This chain's CDR3 is CASSYTGEAFF. The CDR3 DNA reads as TGTGCCAGCAGTTACACAGGCGAAGCTTTCTTT.

This clone appeared once. The chain links TRBV28 to TRBJ2-2; possibly TRBD1 or TRBD2 for D (8 bases each). CDR3 length equals 16 residues. CDR1 MDHEN and CDR2 SYDVKM come from the germline V gene. Deletions cut 6 bases from V and 3 bases from J, with 17 bases between. The DNA of the CDR3 is TGTGCCAGCAGCGACAGGGGAGCGGGGGACACCGGGGAGCTGTTTTTT. Translating gives CASSDRGAGDTGELFF. Combining the CDR3 with reference TRBV28 and TRBJ2-2 gives the whole variable domain DVKVTQSSRYLVKRTGEKVFLECVQDMDHENMFWYRQDPGLGLRLIYFSYDVKMKEKGDIPEGYSVSREKKERFSLILESASTNQTSMYLCASSDRGAGDTGELFFGEGSRLTVL.

This clone appeared once. The V and J genes are TRBV18 and TRBJ2-6; D remains ambiguous. The V gene lost 2 bases and the J gene lost 0 bases, with 8 bases spanning the gap. The V gene's germline CDR1 is KGHSH and CDR2 LQKENI. This CDR3 has 16 amino acids. The CDR3 coding sequence is TGTGCCAGCTCACCAATGATGAGCTCTGGGGCCAACGTCCTGACTTTC. Its translation is CASSPMMSSGANVLTF.

The chain joins TRBV5-1 to TRBJ2-7; no definite D call. Trimming left V 0 bases short and J 1 base short, with 11 bases between. The CDR3 runs to 15 residues. Germline V gene lookup returns CDR1 SGHRS and CDR2 YFSETQ. CDR3 amino acids: CASSLDVYPSYEQYV. Written as DNA, the CDR3 is TGCGCCAGCAGCTTGGATGTGTACCCGTCCTACGAGCAGTACGTC.

The V and J genes are TRBV19 and TRBJ1-2; D might be TRBD1 (6 bases). V dropped 4 bases and J dropped 4 bases, with 13 bases sitting between them. CDR1 is LNHDA and CDR2 is SQIVND in the germline V gene (reference sequence). The CDR3 spans 14 residues. CDR3 residues: CASSTHRDGYGYTF. The CDR3 DNA reads TGTGCCAGTAGTACTCACAGGGATGGCTATGGCTACACCTTC.

The chain uses TRBV29-1 and TRBJ1-1, with a weak D call TRBD1 (6 bases). Germline V gene sequence: CDR1 SQVTM, CDR2 ANQGSEA. The CDR3 runs to 13 residues. Trimming removed 5 bases at V and 1 base at J, with 11 bases between. The CDR3 loop reads CSVSRGRNTEAFF. The CDR3 DNA sequence: TGCAGCGTTTCCAGGGGTAGGAACACTGAAGCTTTCTTT. Combining the CDR3 with reference TRBV29-1 and TRBJ1-1 gives the whole variable domain SAVISQKPSRDICQRGTSLTIQCQVDSQVTMMFWYRQQPGQSLTLIATANQGSEATYESGFVIDKFPISRPNLTFSTLTVSNMSPEDSSIYLCSVSRGRNTEAFFGQGTRLTVV.